One and the same sample provided the 13 T cell receptor beta chains below, sequenced in a study of control samples from healthy donors and cancer patients. Profiled with immunoSEQ multiplex PCR; TCRdb holds only in-frame clones, not every one. The sample lists roughly 90,000 clones, approximately 82% occurring once. Specimen: blood. All receptors come from a woman aged 60-75 years in good health.

The rearrangement uses TRBV7-6 and TRBJ2-7; the match to TRBD2 covers 7 bases. The CDR3 has 16 amino acids. CDR1 SGHVS and CDR2 FNYEAQ come from the germline V gene. V lost 5 bases and J lost 2; bases outside the gene matches: 12. The CDR3 sequence: CASSPEAASGAYEQYF. CDR3 nucleotides: TGTGCCAGCAGCCCGGAGGCGGCTAGCGGAGCCTACGAGCAGTACTTC.

A few counts support this clone. The chain couples TRBV6-6 to TRBJ2-7; D gene uncertain. The CDR3 extends over 13 amino acids. Between the trimmed V and J ends, which lost 10 bases and 2 bases, there was a span of 15 bases. CDR1 is MNHNY, CDR2 SVGAGI, per germline (reference sequence). The CDR3 here is CAIRLGRAYEQYF. CDR3 DNA: TGTGCCATACGGCTCGGACGGGCCTACGAGCAGTACTTC.

The gene calls are TRBV18 and TRBJ1-4; 9 bases fit TRBD1. Looked up from germline, CDR1 is KGHSH and CDR2 is LQKENI. V was clipped by 6 bases and J by 3 bases; unmatched bases: 5. This CDR3 is built from 15 residues. The CDR3 spells CASSTGGSANEKLFF. The CDR3 coding sequence is TGTGCCAGCTCGACAGGGGGATCGGCTAATGAAAAACTGTTTTTT. Based on the CDR3 plus reference TRBV18 and TRBJ1-4, the full variable domain is NAGVMQNPRHLVRRRGQEARLRCSPMKGHSHVYWYRQLPEEGLKFMVYLQKENIIDESGMPKERFSAEFPKEGPSILRIQQVVRGDSAAYFCASSTGGSANEKLFFGSGTQLSVL.

This clone occurred a few times. Written as DNA, the CDR3 is TGTGCCATCAGGGGGACAGGCCCGAACACTGAAGCTTTCTTT. Its translation is CAIRGTGPNTEAFF. The rearrangement joins TRBV10-3 to TRBJ1-1; 8 bases agree with TRBD1. The V gene's germline CDR1 is ENHRY and CDR2 SYGVKD. The CDR3 runs to 14 residues. V trimming: 6 bases; J trimming: 1 base; junction bases outside the gene matches: 4.

The CDR3 nucleotides read TGTGCCAGCAGCGGGGACAGTGAAGCTTTCTTT. This sequence encodes CASSGDSEAFF. The chain combines TRBV6-6 with TRBJ1-1; TRBD1 matches at 7 bases. Germline CDR1 and CDR2: MNHNY and SVGAGI (reference sequence). With 6 bases clipped from V and 7 bases from J, the junction kept 2 bases outside the gene matches. The CDR3 loop spans 11 amino acids.

The V and J genes are TRBV28 and TRBJ2-3; D is unresolved. Germline lookup yields CDR1 MDHEN and CDR2 SYDVKM. V was cut by 10 bases and J by 0 bases, with 14 bases left in between. This CDR3 is 14 amino acids long. CDR3 DNA sequence: TGTGCCACCTTTACGGAAACTAGCACAGATACGCAGTATTTT. Translating it yields CATFTETSTDTQYF.

V usage is TRBV7-9 and J usage is TRBJ2-2; TRBD1 aligns across 8 bases. V lost 4 bases to trimming and J lost 5 bases; unmatched junction nucleotides: 3. Germline CDR1 and CDR2: SEHNR and FQNEAQ (reference sequence). This CDR3 has 14 amino acids. The CDR3 reads CASSSRTGTGELFF. The DNA for the CDR3 is TGTGCCAGCAGCTCCCGGACAGGGACCGGGGAGCTGTTTTTT.

The chain carries TRBV20-1 and TRBJ1-1; the D is unclear. This CDR3 spans 11 amino acids. Germline V gene sequence: CDR1 DFQATT, CDR2 SNEGSKA (reference sequence). V gave up 3 bases and J gave up 3 bases, with 5 bases separating them. The CDR3 loop reads CSASADTEAFF. The CDR3 nucleotides are TGCAGTGCTAGCGCAGACACTGAAGCTTTCTTT.

The DNA for the CDR3 is TGTGCCAGCAGTGAAGCAGGGTTCGTTAGTTTCGGAAACACCATATATTTT. Amino acids: CASSEAGFVSFGNTIYF. The V and J genes are TRBV2 and TRBJ1-3; D is ambiguous. CDR1 is SNHLY, CDR2 FYNNEI, per germline. CDR3 length: 17 amino acids. V lost 0 bases and J lost 4, with 16 bases in between.

This chain joins TRBV5-5 and TRBJ1-1, with D perhaps matching TRBD1 (6 bases). The CDR3 sequence is 14 residues long. Germline CDR1 reads SGHKS; CDR2 reads YYEKEE (reference sequence). V lost 1 base and J lost 1, with 8 bases in between. The CDR3 here is CASSLIGGNTEAFF. DNA for the CDR3: TGTGCCAGCAGCTTGATAGGGGGGAACACTGAAGCTTTCTTT.

V is TRBV19 and J is TRBJ1-1, with 11 bases aligning to TRBD1. This CDR3 contains 13 residues. Germline assignment: CDR1 LNHDA and CDR2 SQIVND (reference sequence). V trimming: 4 bases; J trimming: 8 bases; junction bases outside the gene matches: 3. The CDR3 bases are TGTGCCAGTAGTAAGGACAGGGGGCCCGAAGCTTTCTTT. Translated, it gives CASSKDRGPEAFF.

The gene calls are TRBV10-3 and TRBJ2-7, with 10 bases identical to TRBD1. This CDR3 has 13 residues. V dropped 11 bases and J dropped 0; count of bases not matched to a gene: 4. Germline CDR1 is ENHRY and CDR2 is SYGVKD. CDR3 loop: CAVGQGDSYEQYF. The CDR3 bases are TGTGCCGTCGGACAGGGGGACTCCTACGAGCAGTACTTC.

The V and J genes are TRBV7-9 and TRBJ1-4, with 9 positions matching TRBD1. The V and J ends lost 5 bases and 4 bases, in that order; junction bases with no gene match: 2. The CDR3 consists of 14 residues. CDR1 and CDR2 (germline): SEHNR, FQNEAQ (reference sequence). CDR3 nucleotides: TGTGCCAGCAGCCCGGGACAGGGTAATGAAAAACTGTTTTTT. Translated, it gives CASSPGQGNEKLFF.